Sequencing of this T cell receptor beta chain was carried out in a study of blood T cell repertoires in COVID-19. As for the study in general: COVID-19 samples, acute and convalescent, were from the United States, Italy and Spain.

Generated by immunoSEQ multiplex PCR, the TCRdb table keeps only in-frame clones and is missing some. The table lists about 190,000 clones, approximately 86% of them singletons. In germline, CDR1 is LGHNA, CDR2 YSLEER. Trimming shortened V by 3 bases and J by 8 bases, and 19 bases separated the two germline ends. The CDR3 sequence is 16 residues long. The specimen was peripheral blood. The rearrangement links TRBV4-3 to TRBJ2-2, with D tentatively TRBD2 (7 bases). This TCR derives from a middle-aged man with active or convalescent COVID-19. The CDR3 coding sequence is TGCGCCAGCAGCCAGGGTTTGAGGGGGGGGTTAGGGGAGCTGTTTTTT. It codes for CASSQGLRGGLGELFF.